Given below is one T cell receptor beta chain in context. The data derive from a study of blood T cell repertoires in COVID-19. At the level of the study: The United States, Italy and Spain supplied acute and convalescent COVID-19 samples. T cells, B-cell-depleted T cells, or PBMCs provided the cDNA or gDNA that served as material.

CDR3 length: 14 amino acids. Trimming left V 6 bases short and J 4 bases short, with 12 bases between. From germline, CDR1 is MNHEY and CDR2 SVGAGI. Clones were sequenced by immunoSEQ multiplex PCR, and TCRdb holds only the in-frame ones, with some missing. In the table there are about 500,000 clones, approximately 90% of which are singletons. The receptor comes from a woman between 18 and 29 years old who had recovered from COVID-19. The rearrangement uses TRBV6-5 and TRBJ2-2; D may be TRBD1 (5 bases). The specimen sequenced was PBMCs or T cells enriched from blood (not recorded which). The CDR3 protein is CASRTGALTGELFF. The DNA for the CDR3 is TGTGCCAGCAGAACTGGGGCGCTCACCGGGGAGCTGTTTTTT.